The entry below describes one TCR beta chain. This sample stems from a study of shared clonotypes between healthy human individuals. The authors distributed each subset's genomic DNA evenly over several immunoSEQ plates. In the authors' methods: There were no quality scores in the junction-only immunoSEQ sequences, so filtering differed. Some clones are missing from TCRdb's copy, which holds only in-frame ones; the method was immunoSEQ multiplex PCR. V, J and clone size reflect that table, while D and trimming were determined from the DNA. The table has more than 2 million clones, over 85% seen once. The sequenced sample consisted of naive CD4+ T cells sorted from blood. Specified subset: CD45RA+ positively selected. This TCR was recovered from a man aged 18 to 30 in good health.

CDR3 region: CASSSGTSGRKGGVGQFF. Written as DNA, the CDR3 is TGTGCCAGCAGCTCCGGGACTAGCGGGAGGAAGGGAGGGGTTGGGCAGTTCTTC. The chain is built from TRBV13 and TRBJ2-1; 15 bases match TRBD2. V was clipped by 4 bases and J by 12 bases; unmatched bases: 16. The CDR3 runs to 18 residues. Germline CDR1 and CDR2: PRHDT and FYEKMQ (reference sequence).